The following is a TCR beta chain sequence with its context. The antigen it binds to is not known. Base quality data are lacking; no much larger clone is found one base away. This sample was included in a study of ipilimumab plus nivolumab after autologous stem cell transplantation (dated by TCRdb to the early 2020s). Notes on the research overall: A median of roughly five ipilimumab doses and about eight nivolumab doses was received by trial patients. Included in the myeloma cohort were high-risk transplant-naive patients as well as patients relapsing within 3 years of a first autologous transplant. The trial enrolled patients with high-risk diffuse large B cell lymphoma, mature T cell lymphoma, or multiple myeloma undergoing autologous transplant. The intent-to-treat population of the trial was made up of 30 to 40 patients. Here is what the overall study found, with its caveats: The authors stated that profiles of the T cell receptor repertoire, regulatory T cell phenotype and gut microbiota provided a biologic rationale for studying this approach further. Combined checkpoint inhibition as post-transplant consolidation was concluded by the authors to appear tolerable.

The library was prepared using the immunoSEQ multiplex PCR assay. The source is immuneACCESS, and TCRdb retained only in-frame sequences with V and J called. Part of the clones is not carried over; for the studies checked, unresolved V genes explain less than half of this, and the remainder is unexplained. For this sample there are 43,000 or so clones; about 88% appear just once. About 0.88% of the sample is taken by the ten largest. After removal of 5 bases from V and 3 bases from J, the junction retains 6 bases not matched to a gene. The CDR3 contains 14 residues, cysteine and phenylalanine counted. The only DNA kept is the CDR3, 42 bases in frame from the first base. Sequences MNHEY (CDR1) and SMNVEV (CDR2) are obtained from the germline V gene (reference sequence). Checkpoint therapy began 14 to 28 days after autologous transplant, with ipilimumab given at 1 mg/kg intravenously on day 1 of selected weeks. Nivolumab was given at 3 mg/kg intravenously on day 1 of weeks 1, 4, 7, 10, and every two weeks through week 26. Combined checkpoint inhibition with ipilimumab and nivolumab as consolidation after autologous stem cell transplantation was tested in a Phase Ib clinical trial.

The sequence was obtained from a male donor with multiple myeloma. The chain is encoded by TRBV27 joined to TRBJ1-1, and 7 junction bases match TRBD1. Sequenced here: PBMCs, sampled in a trial of ipilimumab plus nivolumab as post-transplant consolidation. This receptor carries the CDR3 CASSMTGWDTEAFF. The DNA reads as follows: TGTGCCAGCAGTATGACAGGGTGGGACACTGAAGCTTTCTTT.